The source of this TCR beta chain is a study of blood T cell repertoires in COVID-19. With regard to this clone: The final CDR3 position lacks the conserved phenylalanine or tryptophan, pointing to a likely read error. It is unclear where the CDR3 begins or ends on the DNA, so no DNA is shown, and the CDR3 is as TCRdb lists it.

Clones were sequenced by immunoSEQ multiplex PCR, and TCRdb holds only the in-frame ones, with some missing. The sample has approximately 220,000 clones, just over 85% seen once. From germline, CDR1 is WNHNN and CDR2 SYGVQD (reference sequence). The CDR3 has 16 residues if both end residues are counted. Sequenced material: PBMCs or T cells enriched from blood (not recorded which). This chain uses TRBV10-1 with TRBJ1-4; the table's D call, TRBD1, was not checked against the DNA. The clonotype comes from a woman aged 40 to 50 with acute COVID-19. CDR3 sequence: CASSPPGTGGAAFRFS.